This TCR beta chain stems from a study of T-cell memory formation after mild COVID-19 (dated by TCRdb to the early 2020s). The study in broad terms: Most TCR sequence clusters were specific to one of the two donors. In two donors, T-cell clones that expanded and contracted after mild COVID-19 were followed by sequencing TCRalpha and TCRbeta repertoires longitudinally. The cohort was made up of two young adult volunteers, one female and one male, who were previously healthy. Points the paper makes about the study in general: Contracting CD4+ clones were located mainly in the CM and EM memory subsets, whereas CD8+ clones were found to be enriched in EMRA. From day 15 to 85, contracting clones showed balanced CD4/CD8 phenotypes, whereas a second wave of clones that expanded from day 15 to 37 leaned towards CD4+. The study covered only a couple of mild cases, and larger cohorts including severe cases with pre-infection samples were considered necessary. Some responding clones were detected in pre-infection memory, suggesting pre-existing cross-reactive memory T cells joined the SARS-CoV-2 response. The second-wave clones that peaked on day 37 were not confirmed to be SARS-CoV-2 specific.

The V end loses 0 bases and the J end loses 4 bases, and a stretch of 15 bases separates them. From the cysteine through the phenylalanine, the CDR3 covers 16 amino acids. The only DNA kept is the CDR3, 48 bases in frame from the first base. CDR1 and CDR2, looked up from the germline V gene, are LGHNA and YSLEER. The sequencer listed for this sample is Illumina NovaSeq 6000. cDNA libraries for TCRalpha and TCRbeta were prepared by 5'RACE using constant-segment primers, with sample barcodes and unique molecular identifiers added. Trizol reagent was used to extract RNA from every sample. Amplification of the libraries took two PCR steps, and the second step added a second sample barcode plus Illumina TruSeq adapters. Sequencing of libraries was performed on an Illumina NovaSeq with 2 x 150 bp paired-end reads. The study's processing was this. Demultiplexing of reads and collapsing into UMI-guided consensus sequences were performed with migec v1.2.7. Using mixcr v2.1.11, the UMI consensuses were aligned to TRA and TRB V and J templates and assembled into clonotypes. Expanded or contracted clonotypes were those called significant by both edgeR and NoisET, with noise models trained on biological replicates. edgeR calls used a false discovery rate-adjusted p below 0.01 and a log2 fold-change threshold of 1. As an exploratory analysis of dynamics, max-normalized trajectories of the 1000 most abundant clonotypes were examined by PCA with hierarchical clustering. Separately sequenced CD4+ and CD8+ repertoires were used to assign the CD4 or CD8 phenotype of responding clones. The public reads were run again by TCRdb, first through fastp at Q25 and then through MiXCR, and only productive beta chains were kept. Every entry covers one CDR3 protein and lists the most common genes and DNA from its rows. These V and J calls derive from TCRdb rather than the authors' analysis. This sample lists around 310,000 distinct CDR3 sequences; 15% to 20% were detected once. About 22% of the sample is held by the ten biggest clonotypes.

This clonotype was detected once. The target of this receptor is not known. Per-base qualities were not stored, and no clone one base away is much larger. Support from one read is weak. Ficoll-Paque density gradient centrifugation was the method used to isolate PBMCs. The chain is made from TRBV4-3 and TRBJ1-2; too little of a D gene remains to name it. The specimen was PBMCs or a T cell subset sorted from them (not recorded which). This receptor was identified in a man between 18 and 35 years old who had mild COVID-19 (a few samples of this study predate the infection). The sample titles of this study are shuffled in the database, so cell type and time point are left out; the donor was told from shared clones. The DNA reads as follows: TGCGCCAGCAGCCAAGATTGTTGTTGGAGGGCCTATGGCTACACCTTC. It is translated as CASSQDCCWRAYGYTF.